Below, one T cell receptor (beta chain) is given with its context. Original analysis: Reference gene primer amplification in the assay estimated nucleated cell counts. The assay was immunoSEQ multiplex PCR, and TCRdb's table has in-frame clones only and misses some. The DNA gave D and trimming, while V, J and clone size come from that table. The sample carries about 240,000 clones, about 89% recorded once. This sample is drawn from a study of blood T cell repertoires in COVID-19. Losses at the gene ends were 3 bases for V and 4 bases for J; bases not matched to a gene: 5. The CDR3 runs to 15 residues. CDR1 is KGHSH and CDR2 is LQKENI in the germline V gene.

Sample: PBMCs or T cells enriched from blood (not recorded which). The receptor was derived from a woman in her thirties who had recovered from COVID-19. The chain recombines TRBV18 with TRBJ1-2; 10 nucleotides line up with TRBD1. CDR3 in amino acids: CASSPSGQGGYGYTF. CDR3 bases: TGTGCCAGCTCACCCTCCGGACAGGGGGGCTATGGCTACACCTTC.